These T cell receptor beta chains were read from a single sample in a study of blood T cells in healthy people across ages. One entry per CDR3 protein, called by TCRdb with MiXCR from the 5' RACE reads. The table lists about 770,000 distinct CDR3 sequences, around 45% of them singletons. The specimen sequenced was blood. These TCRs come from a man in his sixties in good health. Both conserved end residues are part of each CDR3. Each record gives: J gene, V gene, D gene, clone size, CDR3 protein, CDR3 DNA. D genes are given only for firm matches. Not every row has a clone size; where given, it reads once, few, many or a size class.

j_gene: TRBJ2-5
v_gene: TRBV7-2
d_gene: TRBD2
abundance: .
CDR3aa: CASRSGGAGETQYF
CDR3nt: TGTGCCAGCAGAAGCGGGGGGGCGGGAGAGACCCAGTACTTC

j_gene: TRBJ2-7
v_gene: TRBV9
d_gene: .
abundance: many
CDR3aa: CASSVGQRTYEQYF
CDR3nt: TGTGCCAGCAGCGTAGGGCAGAGGACCTACGAGCAGTACTTC

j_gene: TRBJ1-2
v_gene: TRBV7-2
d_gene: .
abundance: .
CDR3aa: CASSLAGLGSGTRVYTF
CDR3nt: TGTGCCAGCAGCTTAGCGGGACTCGGAAGTGGCACAAGGGTCTACACCTTC

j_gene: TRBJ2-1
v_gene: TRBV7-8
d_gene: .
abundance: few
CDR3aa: CASSEATSSSYNEQFF
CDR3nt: TGTGCCAGCAGCGAGGCGACTTCTAGCTCCTACAATGAGCAGTTCTTC

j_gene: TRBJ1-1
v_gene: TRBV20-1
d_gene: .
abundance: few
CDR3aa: CSASVAAANTEAFF
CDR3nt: TGCAGTGCTAGTGTCGCGGCAGCGAACACTGAAGCTTTCTTT

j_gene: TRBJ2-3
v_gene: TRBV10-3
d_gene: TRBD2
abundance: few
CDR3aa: CAISDSGGTDTQYF
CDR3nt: TGTGCCATCAGTGATAGCGGGGGGACAGATACGCAGTATTTT

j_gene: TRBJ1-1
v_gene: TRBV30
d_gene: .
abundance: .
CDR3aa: CAGLRVVGTEAFF
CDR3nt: TGTGCCGGTCTTAGGGTTGTAGGCACTGAAGCTTTCTTT

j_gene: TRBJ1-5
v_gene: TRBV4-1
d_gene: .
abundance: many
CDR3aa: CASSQGLPRDGHGNQPQHF
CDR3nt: TGCGCCAGCAGCCAAGGACTCCCCCGGGACGGCCATGGCAATCAGCCCCAGCATTTT

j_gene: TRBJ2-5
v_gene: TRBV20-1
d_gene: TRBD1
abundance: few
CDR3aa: CSAENDRGLRETQYF
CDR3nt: TGCAGTGCTGAGAATGACAGGGGATTAAGGGAGACCCAGTACTTC

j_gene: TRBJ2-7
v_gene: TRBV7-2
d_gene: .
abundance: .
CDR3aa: CASSLQGGLSYEQYF
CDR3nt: TGTGCCAGCAGCTTGCAGGGGGGGCTTTCCTACGAGCAGTACTTC

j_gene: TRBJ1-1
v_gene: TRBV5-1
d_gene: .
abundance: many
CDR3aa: CASSPEAGNTEAFF
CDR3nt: TGCGCCAGCAGCCCGGAGGCAGGAAACACTGAAGCTTTCTTT

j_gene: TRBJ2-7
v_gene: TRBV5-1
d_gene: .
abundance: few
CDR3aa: CASSLPTGGGGLKSYEQYF
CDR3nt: TGCGCCAGCAGCTTGCCAACTGGGGGAGGGGGACTTAAATCCTACGAGCAGTACTTC

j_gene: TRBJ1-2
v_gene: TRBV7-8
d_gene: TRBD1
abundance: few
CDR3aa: CASSPREGQGQSYGYTF
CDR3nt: TGTGCCAGCAGCCCGAGGGAGGGACAGGGGCAAAGCTATGGCTACACCTTC

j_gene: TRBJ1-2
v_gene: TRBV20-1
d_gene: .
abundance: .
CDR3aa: CSARNFDKGYGYTF
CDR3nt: TGCAGTGCTAGAAACTTCGACAAGGGTTATGGCTACACCTTC

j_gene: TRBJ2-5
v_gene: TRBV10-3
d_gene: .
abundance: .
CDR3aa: CAISVTGGAQTQYF
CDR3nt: TGTGCCATCAGTGTTACCGGGGGCGCCCAGACCCAGTACTTC

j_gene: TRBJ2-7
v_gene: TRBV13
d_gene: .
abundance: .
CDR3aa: CASSLGRRYNEQYF
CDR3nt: TGTGCCAGCAGCTTAGGCCGGAGGTACAATGAGCAGTACTTC

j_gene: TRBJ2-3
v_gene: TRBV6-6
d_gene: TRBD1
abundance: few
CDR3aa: CASSQTGVRIDTQYF
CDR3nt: TGTGCCAGCAGTCAGACAGGGGTCCGCATAGATACGCAGTATTTT

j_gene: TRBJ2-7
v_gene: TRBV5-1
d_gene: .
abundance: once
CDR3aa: CASSLTGTKGKQYF
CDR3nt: TGCGCCAGCAGCTTAACCGGGACAAAGGGCAAGCAGTACTTC

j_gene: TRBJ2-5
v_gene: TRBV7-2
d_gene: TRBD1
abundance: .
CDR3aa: CASSRNTGQGSQETQYF
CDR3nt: TGTGCCAGCAGCCGCAATACGGGACAGGGCTCCCAAGAGACCCAGTACTTC

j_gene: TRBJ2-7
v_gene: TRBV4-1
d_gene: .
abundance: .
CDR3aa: CASSHDGESAYEQYF
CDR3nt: TGCGCCAGCAGCCATGACGGGGAGTCCGCCTACGAGCAGTACTTC

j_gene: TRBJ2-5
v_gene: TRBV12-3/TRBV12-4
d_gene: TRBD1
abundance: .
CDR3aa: CASSQEQGWGETQYF
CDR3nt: TGTGCCAGCAGCCAAGAACAGGGGTGGGGGGAGACCCAGTACTTC

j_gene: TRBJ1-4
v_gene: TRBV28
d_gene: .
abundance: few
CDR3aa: CASSSGTGSNEKLFF
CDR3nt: TGTGCCAGCAGTTCGGGTACAGGGAGTAATGAAAAACTGTTTTTT

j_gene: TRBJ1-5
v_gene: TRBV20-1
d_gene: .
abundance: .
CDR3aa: CSARGGLQPQHF
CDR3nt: TGCAGTGCTAGAGGGGGACTTCAGCCCCAGCATTTT

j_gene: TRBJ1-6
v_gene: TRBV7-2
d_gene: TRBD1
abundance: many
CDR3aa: CASSLAGQGSYNSPLHF
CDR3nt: TGTGCCAGCAGCTTAGCGGGACAGGGTTCCTATAATTCACCCCTCCACTTT

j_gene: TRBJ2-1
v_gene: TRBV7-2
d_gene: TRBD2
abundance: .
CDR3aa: CASSQGRGGSNEQFF
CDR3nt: TGTGCCAGCAGTCAAGGGCGGGGGGGCTCCAATGAGCAGTTCTTC

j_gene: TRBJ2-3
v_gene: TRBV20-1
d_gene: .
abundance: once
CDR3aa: CSARDFRGLRYTDTQYF
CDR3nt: TGCAGTGCTAGAGATTTTCGGGGGCTCCGTTACACAGATACGCAGTATTTT

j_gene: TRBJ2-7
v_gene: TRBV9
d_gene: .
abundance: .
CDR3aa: CASSAGRSSYEQYF
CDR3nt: TGTGCCAGCAGCGCGGGCCGGAGCTCCTACGAGCAGTACTTC

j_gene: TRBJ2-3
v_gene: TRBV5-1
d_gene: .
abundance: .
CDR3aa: CASSPDFSSTDTQYF
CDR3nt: TGCGCCAGCAGCCCTGACTTCTCTAGCACAGATACGCAGTATTTT

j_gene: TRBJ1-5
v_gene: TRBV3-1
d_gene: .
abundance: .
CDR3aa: CASSQAGQHQPQHF
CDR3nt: TGTGCCAGCAGCCAAGCTGGACAGCATCAGCCCCAGCATTTT

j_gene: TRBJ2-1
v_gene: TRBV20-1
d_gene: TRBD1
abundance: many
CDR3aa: CSANRGSEQFF
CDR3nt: TGCAGTGCTAACAGGGGTAGTGAGCAGTTCTTC

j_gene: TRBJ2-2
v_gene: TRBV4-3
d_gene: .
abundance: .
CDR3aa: CASSRFTNTGELFF
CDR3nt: TGCGCCAGCAGCCGATTTACGAACACCGGGGAGCTGTTTTTT

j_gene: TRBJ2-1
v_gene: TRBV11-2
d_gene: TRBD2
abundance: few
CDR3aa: CASSRRGGNLAGEGNEQFF
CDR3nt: TGTGCCAGCAGCCGGCGGGGGGGAAATCTAGCGGGAGAAGGGAATGAGCAGTTCTTC